This TCR beta chain emerged from a study of T cells in Graves' hyperthyroidism and ophthalmopathy. Broader study findings: Most thyroid-expanded clonotypes above 0.001 were also found in blood. In simple terms, a model built on 13 V-J features told ophthalmopathy apart from stable hyperthyroidism.

With 7 bases removed from V and 0 bases from J, the gap between germline ends came to 10 bases. CDR3 length equals 14 residues. Germline assignment: CDR1 SNHLY and CDR2 FYNNEI. This clonotype was seen ten or more times. Its antigen is currently unknown. Amplified regions were TCR beta CDR3 sequences from RNA transcripts. Carried out on the TCR CDR3, a first-round RT-PCR used the HTBI primer set. Each CDR3 protein is one row after TCRdb ran MiXCR on the multiplex PCR reads. The table has approximately 360,000 distinct CDR3 sequences, approximately 25% seen once. Newly diagnosed patients aged 18 to 65 had hyperthyroidism of under 2 months' duration. The PBMCs were taken from 10 ml of fresh peripheral blood.

The V gene is TRBV2, the J gene TRBJ2-1, with D perhaps matching TRBD1 (6 bases). This TCR was sampled from a man aged 50 to 60 with Graves' hyperthyroidism. The sequenced material came from blood. The CDR3 here is CASMEDSSYNEQFF. The CDR3, as DNA: TGTGCCAGCATGGAGGACAGCTCCTACAATGAGCAGTTCTTC. The variable domain in full, completed from reference TRBV2 and TRBJ2-1, reads EPEVTQTPSHQVTQMGQEVILRCVPISNHLYFYWYRQILGQKVEFLVSFYNNEISEKSEIFDDQFSVERPDGSNFTLKIRSTKLEDSAMYFCASMEDSSYNEQFFGPGTRLTVL.